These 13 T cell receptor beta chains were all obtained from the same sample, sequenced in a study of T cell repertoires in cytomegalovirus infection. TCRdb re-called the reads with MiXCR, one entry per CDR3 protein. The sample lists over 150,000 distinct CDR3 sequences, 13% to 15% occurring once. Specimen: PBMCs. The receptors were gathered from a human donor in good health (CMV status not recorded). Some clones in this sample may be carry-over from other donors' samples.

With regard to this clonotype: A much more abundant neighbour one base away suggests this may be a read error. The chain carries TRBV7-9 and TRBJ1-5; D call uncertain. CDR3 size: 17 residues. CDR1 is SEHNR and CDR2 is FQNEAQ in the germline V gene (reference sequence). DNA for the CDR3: TGTGCCAGGAGCTTAGTGATCACCACCAGGAGTAATCAGCCCCAGCATTTT. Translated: CARSLVITTRSNQPQHF.

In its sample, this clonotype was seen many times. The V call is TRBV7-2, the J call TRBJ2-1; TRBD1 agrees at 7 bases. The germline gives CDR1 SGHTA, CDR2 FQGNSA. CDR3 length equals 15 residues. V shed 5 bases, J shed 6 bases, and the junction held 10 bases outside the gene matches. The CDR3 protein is CASSLGAPGGNEQFF. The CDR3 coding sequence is TGTGCCAGCAGCCTGGGGGCGCCAGGGGGCAATGAGCAGTTCTTC.

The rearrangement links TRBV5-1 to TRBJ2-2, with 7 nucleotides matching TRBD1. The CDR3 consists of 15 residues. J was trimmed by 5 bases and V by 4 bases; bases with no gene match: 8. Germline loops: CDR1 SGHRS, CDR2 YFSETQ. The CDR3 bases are TGCGCCAGCAGCCCAGGGGGAAAAAGGACCGGGGAGCTGTTTTTT. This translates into CASSPGGKRTGELFF.

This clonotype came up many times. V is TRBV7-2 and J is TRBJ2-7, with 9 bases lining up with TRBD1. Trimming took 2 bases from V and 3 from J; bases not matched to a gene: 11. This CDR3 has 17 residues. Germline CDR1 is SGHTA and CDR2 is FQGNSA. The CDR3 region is CASSLKRAGQGRYEQYF. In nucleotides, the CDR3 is TGTGCCAGCAGCTTAAAGAGGGCAGGACAGGGGCGCTACGAGCAGTACTTC.

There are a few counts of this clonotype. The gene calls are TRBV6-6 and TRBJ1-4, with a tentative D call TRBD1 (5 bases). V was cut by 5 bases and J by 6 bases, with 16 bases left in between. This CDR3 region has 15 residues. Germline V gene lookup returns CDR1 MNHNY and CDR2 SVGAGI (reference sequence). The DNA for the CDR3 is TGTGCCAGCAGTGGCGGTCCAGGGTGGTATGAAAAACTGTTTTTT. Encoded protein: CASSGGPGWYEKLFF.

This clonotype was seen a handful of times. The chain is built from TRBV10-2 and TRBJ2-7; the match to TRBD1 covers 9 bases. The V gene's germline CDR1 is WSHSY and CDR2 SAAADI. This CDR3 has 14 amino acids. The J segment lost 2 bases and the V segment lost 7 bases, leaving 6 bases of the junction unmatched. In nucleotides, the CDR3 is TGCGCCAGCACGGGGACAGGGACCACCTACGAGCAGTACTTC. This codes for CASTGTGTTYEQYF.

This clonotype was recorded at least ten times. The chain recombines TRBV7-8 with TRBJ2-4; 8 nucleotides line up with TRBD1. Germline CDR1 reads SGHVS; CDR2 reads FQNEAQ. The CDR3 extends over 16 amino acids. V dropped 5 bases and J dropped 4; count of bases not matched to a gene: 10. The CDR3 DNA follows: TGTGCCAGCAGCCTCGAAGTCAGGGGGCAAAAAAACATTCAGTACTTC. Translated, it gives CASSLEVRGQKNIQYF.

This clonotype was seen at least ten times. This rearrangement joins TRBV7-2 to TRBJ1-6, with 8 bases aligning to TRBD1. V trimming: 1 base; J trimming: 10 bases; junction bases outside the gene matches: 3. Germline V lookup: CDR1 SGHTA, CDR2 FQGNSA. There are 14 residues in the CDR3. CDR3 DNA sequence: TGTGCCAGCAGCTTAGAGGACAGGGACTCACCCCTCCACTTT. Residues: CASSLEDRDSPLHF.

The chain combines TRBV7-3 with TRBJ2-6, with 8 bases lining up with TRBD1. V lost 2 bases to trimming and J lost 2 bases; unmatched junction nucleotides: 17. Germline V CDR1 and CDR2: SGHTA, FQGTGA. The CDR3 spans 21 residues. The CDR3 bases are TGTGCCAGCAGCTTACGGTCCCTTGGACAGGGCGGATGGGCTGGGGCCAACGTCCTGACTTTC. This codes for CASSLRSLGQGGWAGANVLTF.

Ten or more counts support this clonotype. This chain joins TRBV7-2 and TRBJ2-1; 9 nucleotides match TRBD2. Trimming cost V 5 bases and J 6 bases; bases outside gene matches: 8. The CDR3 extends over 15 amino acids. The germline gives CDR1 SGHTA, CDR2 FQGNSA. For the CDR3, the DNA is TGTGCCAGCAGCATGAGGAGCGGGGGGTTCAATGAGCAGTTCTTC. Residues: CASSMRSGGFNEQFF.

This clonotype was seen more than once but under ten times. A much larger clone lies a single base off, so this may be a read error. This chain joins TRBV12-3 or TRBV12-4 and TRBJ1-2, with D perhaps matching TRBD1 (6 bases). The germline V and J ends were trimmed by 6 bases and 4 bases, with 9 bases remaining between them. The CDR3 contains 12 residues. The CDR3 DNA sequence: TGTGCCAGCAGGGAACAGGGCTATGGCTACACCTTC. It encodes CASREQGYGYTF.

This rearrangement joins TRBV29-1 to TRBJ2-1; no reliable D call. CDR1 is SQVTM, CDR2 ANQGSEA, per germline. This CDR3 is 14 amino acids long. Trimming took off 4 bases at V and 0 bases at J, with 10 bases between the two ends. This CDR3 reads CSVVSSSSYNEQFF. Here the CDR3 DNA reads TGCAGCGTTGTTTCTTCGAGCTCCTACAATGAGCAGTTCTTC.

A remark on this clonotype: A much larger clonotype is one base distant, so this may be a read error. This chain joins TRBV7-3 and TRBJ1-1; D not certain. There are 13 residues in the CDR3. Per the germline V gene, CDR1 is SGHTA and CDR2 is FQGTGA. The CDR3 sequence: CASSYTANAEAFF. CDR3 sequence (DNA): TGTGCCAGCAGCTACACAGCGAACGCTGAAGCTTTCTTT.